This T cell receptor (beta chain) was obtained from a study of blood T cell repertoires in COVID-19. Study overall: Samples came from the United States, Italy and Spain, spanning acute and convalescent COVID-19.

Original processing methods: The authors estimated nucleated cell counts from reference gene primer amplification. Data came from immunoSEQ multiplex PCR; TCRdb stores just in-frame clones and leaves some out. V, J and clone size are those of that table, while D and trimming were read from the DNA. The table has roughly 200,000 clones, less than 80% seen once. Germline-derived CDR1 and CDR2 are LGHNA and YNFKEQ. After removal of 4 bases from V and 1 base from J, the junction contained 6 bases not matched to a gene. The CDR3 has 15 residues. The receptor was derived from a man between 45 and 60 years old who had recovered from COVID-19. Sample: peripheral blood. The V and J genes are TRBV4-2 and TRBJ1-1; 7 nucleotides line up with TRBD1. The CDR3 reads CASSLFDRENTEAFF. DNA of the CDR3: TGTGCCAGCAGCCTCTTCGACAGGGAGAACACTGAAGCTTTCTTT.